This T cell receptor (beta chain) stems from a study of vaccination and CD4 T cells after COVID-19. Study summary: Convalescent cases consisted of six males and four females, of whom two were Hispanic. The authors used overlapping spike peptides from SARS-CoV-2, HCoV-NL63, HCoV-OC43 and HCoV-229E to stimulate cells. The study, taken as a whole, reports: Only post-vaccination samples contained a median approximately 90% of the reactive clones in convalescent patients.

Described treatment: roughly 10-day PBMC culture with coronavirus spike peptide pools or control peptides (ViraFEST assay). By sample fraction, this clonotype is medium-sized (0.01 to 0.1%). Its antigen is still unknown. The Oncomine TCR Beta short-read assay sequenced DNA from cultured CD4+ T cells. MiXCR was run by TCRdb on the PCR reads, yielding one entry per CDR3 protein. The data show roughly 5,000 distinct CDR3 sequences, with roughly 40% seen just once and roughly 40% held by the top ten. The V end lost 3 bases, the J end lost 0 bases, and 13 bases lay between the germline ends. CDR3 size: 16 residues.

The genes are TRBV12-3 or TRBV12-4 and TRBJ2-3, with D possibly TRBD2 on 5 matching bases. The sequence was collected from a human donor who had recovered from COVID-19. The sequencing input was CD4+ T cells from blood, cultured in vitro. The CDR3 region is CASSFRSGASTDTQYF. CDR3 bases: TGTGCCAGCAGTTTTCGCAGCGGAGCTAGCACAGATACGCAGTATTTT.